A selection of T cell receptor beta chains follows, all from one sample in a study of cytomegalovirus exposure and HLA in healthy donors. The method was immunoSEQ multiplex PCR; TCRdb's version includes in-frame clones alone and lacks a portion of them. The sample holds 100,000 to 150,000 clones, around three quarters seen once. What was sequenced was PBMCs. These receptors all come from a woman aged 55 to 70 in good health and CMV-seropositive. Both conserved end residues are part of each CDR3. D genes are given only for firm matches. Where a row states a size, it is once, few, many or the class of an expanded clone; other rows omit it.

TRBV9	TRBJ1-2	TRBD1	NA	TGTGCCAGCAACAGACAGGGGAACTATGGCTACACCTTC	CASNRQGNYGYTF
TRBV7-9	TRBJ1-1	NA	NA	TGTGCCAGCAGCTTAGTAAGTCTAGGGGCCGGCCCCTTATACACTGAAGCTTTCTTT	CASSLVSLGAGPLYTEAFF
TRBV10-3	TRBJ1-1	NA	NA	TGTGCCATCACCCAATCCATGAACACTGAAGCTTTCTTT	CAITQSMNTEAFF
TRBV5-4	TRBJ2-7	TRBD1	NA	TGTGCCAGCAGCCCTCCGGGACAGGGTGTTTACGAGCAGTACTTC	CASSPPGQGVYEQYF
TRBV19	TRBJ1-1	NA	NA	TGTGCCAGTAAGCTTGGGGGGGGCTCAGGGAACACTGAAGCTTTCTTT	CASKLGGGSGNTEAFF
TRBV10-2	TRBJ1-1	NA	NA	TGCGCCAGCAGGCGGGGTAGGGAGGCCACTGAAGCTTTCTTT	CASRRGREATEAFF
TRBV30	TRBJ1-1	NA	NA	TGTGCCTGGGGGGAGGGAATGAACACTGAAGCTTTCTTT	CAWGEGMNTEAFF
TRBV15	TRBJ2-1	TRBD2	once	TGTGTCACCAGCAGGTCTCGTAGCGGGGCCTACAATGAGCAGTTCTTC	CVTSRSRSGAYNEQFF
TRBV7-9	TRBJ1-4	NA	NA	TGTGCCAGCAGCTACGACACAGCAACTAATGAAAAACTGTTTTTT	CASSYDTATNEKLFF
TRBV7-9	TRBJ1-1	NA	NA	TGTGCCAGCAGCTTAGAGGTCGGGGGGCGAGCTTTCTTT	CASSLEVGGRAFF
TRBV30	TRBJ1-2	NA	NA	TGTGCCTGGATCAGGAGGGTTCAAGGCTACACCTTC	CAWIRRVQGYTF
TRBV7-3	TRBJ1-1	NA	NA	TGTGCCAGCAGCTTAACAGGCCGTGACGGGTCTGAAGCTTTCTTT	CASSLTGRDGSEAFF
TRBV11-1	TRBJ2-2	NA	NA	TGTGCCAGCAGCGGGACTCTTCCCGGGGAGCTGTTTTTT	CASSGTLPGELFF
TRBV4-3	TRBJ2-3	TRBD2	NA	TGCGCCAGCAGCCCCGGGGGGGTAGATACGCAGTATTTT	CASSPGGVDTQYF
TRBV28	TRBJ1-5	NA	NA	TGTGCCAGCAGTCGGACGGGACTAAGCAATCAGCCCCAGCATTTT	CASSRTGLSNQPQHF
TRBV5-1	TRBJ2-1	TRBD2	few	TGCGCCAGCAGCTTGGTAGCGGGGAATAACAATGAGCAGTTCTTC	CASSLVAGNNNEQFF
TRBV28	TRBJ1-2	NA	few	TGTGCCAGCAGTTTATATCGCAGTGCCCGCATTAACTATGGCTACACCTTC	CASSLYRSARINYGYTF
TRBV7-9	TRBJ2-3	TRBD2	NA	TGTGCCAGCAGCTTAGGACTAGCGGGGGGCTCTAGCACAGATACGCAGTATTTT	CASSLGLAGGSSTDTQYF
TRBV7-2	TRBJ2-5	TRBD2	NA	TGTGCCAGCGTCCGAGATCTGGCGGGAGGGCCTCAGACCCAGTACTTC	CASVRDLAGGPQTQYF
TRBV7-9	TRBJ2-3	NA	NA	TGTGCCAGCAGCGCAAGCGAGAGCCCAGATACGCAGTATTTT	CASSASESPDTQYF
TRBV27	TRBJ2-7	TRBD1	few	TGTGCCAGCAGTTTATTAGAGGGGGCCATCCCTCACGAGCAGTACTTC	CASSLLEGAIPHEQYF
TRBV18	TRBJ2-6	TRBD1	NA	TGTGCCAGCTCACGAGTAGGACAGGGTAACTCTGGGGCCAACGTCCTGACTTTC	CASSRVGQGNSGANVLTF
TRBV9	TRBJ2-5	TRBD2	few	TGTGCCAGCAGTAGGGGACTAGCGGGGGGCTTTAACCCGGGGGAGACCCAGTACTTC	CASSRGLAGGFNPGETQYF
TRBV7-2	TRBJ2-2	TRBD1	NA	TGTGCCAGCAGCACCGGGGACAGCTACACCGGGGAGCTGTTTTTT	CASSTGDSYTGELFF
TRBV7-9	TRBJ1-1	NA	NA	TGTGCCAGCAGCTTAGTCTCCGCTGAAGCTTTCTTT	CASSLVSAEAFF
TRBV19	TRBJ2-4	NA	NA	TGTGCCAGTAGTATGGTACAGACGGTAGCCAAAAACATTCAGTACTTC	CASSMVQTVAKNIQYF
TRBV29-1	TRBJ1-1	TRBD1	NA	TGCAGCGTTTCGGGACAGGGAAGAAGAGCTTTCTTT	CSVSGQGRRAFF
TRBV20-1	TRBJ2-7	NA	NA	TGCAGTGCTAGACAGGGAAACGAGCAGTACTTC	CSARQGNEQYF
TRBV4-1	TRBJ1-1	TRBD1	few	TGCGCCAGCAGCCAAGGGGGGACAGGTGGAGGTACTGAAGCTTTCTTT	CASSQGGTGGGTEAFF
TRBV11-2	TRBJ2-3	TRBD1	NA	TGTGCCAGCAGCCGGGGACAGGTCGGGACTAGCACAGATACGCAGTATTTT	CASSRGQVGTSTDTQYF
TRBV15	TRBJ1-1	NA	NA	TGTGCCACCAGCAGTTGGTCCGGGGTGAACACTGAAGCTTTCTTT	CATSSWSGVNTEAFF
TRBV19	TRBJ2-2	NA	NA	TGTGCCAGTAGTGAGTGGGGGACACTCAACACCGGGGAGCTGTTTTTT	CASSEWGTLNTGELFF
TRBV5-1	TRBJ1-1	NA	NA	TGCGCCAGCAGCTTGACGGGCAGGGTGAACACTGAAGCTTTCTTT	CASSLTGRVNTEAFF
TRBV7-9	TRBJ2-3	TRBD2	NA	TGTGCCAGCAGTCCAGGACTAGCGGGGAACACAGATACGCAGTATTTT	CASSPGLAGNTDTQYF
TRBV10-3	TRBJ2-1	TRBD2	NA	TGTGCCATCAGTTCACCCGGGACTAGCGGGGGATACAATGAGCAGTTCTTC	CAISSPGTSGGYNEQFF
TRBV6-4	TRBJ2-1	TRBD1	NA	TGTGCCAGCAGTGAGTTCTTTGTGGGCAGGGGGCGCGGTGAGCAGTTCTTC	CASSEFFVGRGRGEQFF
TRBV6-5	TRBJ2-7	NA	NA	TGTGCCAGCAGTTACACGCAGGGCTCCTACGAGCAGTACTTC	CASSYTQGSYEQYF
TRBV9	TRBJ1-3	TRBD1	few	TGTGCCAGCAGCGTAGATATGCAGGGGGCCTTATCACTCTCTGGAAACACCATATATTTT	CASSVDMQGALSLSGNTIYF
TRBV10-3	TRBJ2-1	TRBD2	once	TGTGCCATCAGGGGGGGGAGCTCCTACAATGAGCAGTTCTTC	CAIRGGSSYNEQFF
TRBV7-2	TRBJ1-3	NA	NA	TGTGCCAGCAGCCCCCAGGGGGGAAACACCATATATTTT	CASSPQGGNTIYF
TRBV21-1	TRBJ1-5	NA	NA	TGTGCCAGCAGCAAAGAGGCGAGACAGCTCGGTCAGCCCCAGCATTTT	CASSKEARQLGQPQHF
TRBV2	TRBJ1-4	NA	NA	TGTGCCAGCAGAGGTGGAATGGGAGCAACTAATGAAAAACTGTTTTTT	CASRGGMGATNEKLFF
TRBV7-6	TRBJ2-1	TRBD2	NA	TGTGCCAGCAGCTTGTCCCGGACTAGAGATGAGCAGTTCTTC	CASSLSRTRDEQFF
TRBV11-2	TRBJ1-5	NA	NA	TGTGCCAGCAGTACCGCAGGGAATAGCAATCAGCCCCAGCATTTT	CASSTAGNSNQPQHF
TRBV5-1	TRBJ2-3	TRBD1	NA	TGCGCCAGCAGCTACCGGGACAGGGGTGCAGATACGCAGTATTTT	CASSYRDRGADTQYF
TRBV19	TRBJ2-2	TRBD1	NA	TGTGCCAGTAGTTCCTACAGGGGCCGTGGAAACACCGGGGAGCTGTTTTTT	CASSSYRGRGNTGELFF
TRBV5-1	TRBJ2-7	TRBD2	few	TGCGCCAGCAGCACATCCGGGGCTAGCGGGGCGTACAAGCTAGGTTACGAGCAGTACTTC	CASSTSGASGAYKLGYEQYF
TRBV5-1	TRBJ2-3	TRBD2	NA	TGCGCCAGCAGCTTGGATTCGGGAGGGGGAACAGATACGCAGTATTTT	CASSLDSGGGTDTQYF
TRBV12-5	TRBJ2-7	NA	once	TGTGCTAGTGCCACTTACCGGGCAGGGAACTACGAGCAGTACTTC	CASATYRAGNYEQYF
TRBV11-3	TRBJ2-3	TRBD2	NA	TGTGCCAGCAGCTTAGGGGTTGTCGGCGGGGGAACAGATACGCAGTATTTT	CASSLGVVGGGTDTQYF
TRBV30	TRBJ2-7	NA	NA	TGTGCCTGGAGTCCCGTTATGGGGGGCTACGAGCAGTACTTC	CAWSPVMGGYEQYF
TRBV7-9	TRBJ2-2	NA	NA	TGTGCCAGCAGCTCAGGCGGGGAATACACCGGGGAGCTGTTTTTT	CASSSGGEYTGELFF
TRBV6-4	TRBJ1-2	TRBD1	NA	TGTGCCAGCAGTGGCGGGACAGGGGGCCCCCGGGTCTATGGCTACACCTTC	CASSGGTGGPRVYGYTF
TRBV6-6	TRBJ2-3	NA	NA	TGTGCCAGCAGTTCGGCACAGGGTTCAGATACGCAGTATTTT	CASSSAQGSDTQYF
TRBV7-2	TRBJ2-7	NA	NA	TGTGCCAGCAGCCCCCGGACTTACGAGCAGTACTTC	CASSPRTYEQYF
TRBV19	TRBJ2-3	NA	NA	TGTGCCAGTAGTAACACGGGATGGGCAGATACGCAGTATTTT	CASSNTGWADTQYF
TRBV30	TRBJ1-2	NA	NA	TGTGCCTGGAGTGATAAGGGGGACTATGGCTACACCTTC	CAWSDKGDYGYTF
TRBV4-2	TRBJ1-2	TRBD1	NA	TGTGCCAGCAGCCAAGCCGTATCGCCGGGACAGACACGAGCGAGCTATGGCTACACCTTC	CASSQAVSPGQTRASYGYTF
TRBV6-5	TRBJ1-2	TRBD1	once	TGTGCCAGCAGTCCAGGGACAGGGGGGGGCTACACCTTC	CASSPGTGGGYTF
TRBV19	TRBJ2-3	TRBD1	NA	TGTGCCAGTAGCTTATACCCGGGACAGGAAACAGATACGCAGTATTTT	CASSLYPGQETDTQYF